This T cell receptor beta chain is drawn from a study of cytomegalovirus exposure and HLA in healthy donors. As regards this clone: The antigen is undetermined.

PCR used 60 Vbeta primers and 13 Jbeta primers. Sequenced by immunoSEQ multiplex PCR; TCRdb stores in-frame clones only, minus some. In total, the table holds roughly 30,000 clones. Study results and caveats: Most TCR beta V segments were productive about 87% or about 30% of the time in an earlier analysis.

The CDR3 totals 19 residues. Losses at the gene ends were 8 bases for V and 1 base for J; bases not matched to a gene: 16. Germline V gene data show CDR1 as MDHEN and CDR2 as SYDVKM. This chain links TRBV28 with TRBJ2-3, with 12 bases aligning to TRBD2. The sequenced sample consisted of PBMCs. This TCR was sampled from a woman between 35 and 50 years old in good health and CMV-seropositive. The CDR3, as DNA: TGTGCCAGCCAGCCTTGGACTAGCGGGACCCTTCTTGGCACAGATACGCAGTATTTT. This codes for CASQPWTSGTLLGTDTQYF.